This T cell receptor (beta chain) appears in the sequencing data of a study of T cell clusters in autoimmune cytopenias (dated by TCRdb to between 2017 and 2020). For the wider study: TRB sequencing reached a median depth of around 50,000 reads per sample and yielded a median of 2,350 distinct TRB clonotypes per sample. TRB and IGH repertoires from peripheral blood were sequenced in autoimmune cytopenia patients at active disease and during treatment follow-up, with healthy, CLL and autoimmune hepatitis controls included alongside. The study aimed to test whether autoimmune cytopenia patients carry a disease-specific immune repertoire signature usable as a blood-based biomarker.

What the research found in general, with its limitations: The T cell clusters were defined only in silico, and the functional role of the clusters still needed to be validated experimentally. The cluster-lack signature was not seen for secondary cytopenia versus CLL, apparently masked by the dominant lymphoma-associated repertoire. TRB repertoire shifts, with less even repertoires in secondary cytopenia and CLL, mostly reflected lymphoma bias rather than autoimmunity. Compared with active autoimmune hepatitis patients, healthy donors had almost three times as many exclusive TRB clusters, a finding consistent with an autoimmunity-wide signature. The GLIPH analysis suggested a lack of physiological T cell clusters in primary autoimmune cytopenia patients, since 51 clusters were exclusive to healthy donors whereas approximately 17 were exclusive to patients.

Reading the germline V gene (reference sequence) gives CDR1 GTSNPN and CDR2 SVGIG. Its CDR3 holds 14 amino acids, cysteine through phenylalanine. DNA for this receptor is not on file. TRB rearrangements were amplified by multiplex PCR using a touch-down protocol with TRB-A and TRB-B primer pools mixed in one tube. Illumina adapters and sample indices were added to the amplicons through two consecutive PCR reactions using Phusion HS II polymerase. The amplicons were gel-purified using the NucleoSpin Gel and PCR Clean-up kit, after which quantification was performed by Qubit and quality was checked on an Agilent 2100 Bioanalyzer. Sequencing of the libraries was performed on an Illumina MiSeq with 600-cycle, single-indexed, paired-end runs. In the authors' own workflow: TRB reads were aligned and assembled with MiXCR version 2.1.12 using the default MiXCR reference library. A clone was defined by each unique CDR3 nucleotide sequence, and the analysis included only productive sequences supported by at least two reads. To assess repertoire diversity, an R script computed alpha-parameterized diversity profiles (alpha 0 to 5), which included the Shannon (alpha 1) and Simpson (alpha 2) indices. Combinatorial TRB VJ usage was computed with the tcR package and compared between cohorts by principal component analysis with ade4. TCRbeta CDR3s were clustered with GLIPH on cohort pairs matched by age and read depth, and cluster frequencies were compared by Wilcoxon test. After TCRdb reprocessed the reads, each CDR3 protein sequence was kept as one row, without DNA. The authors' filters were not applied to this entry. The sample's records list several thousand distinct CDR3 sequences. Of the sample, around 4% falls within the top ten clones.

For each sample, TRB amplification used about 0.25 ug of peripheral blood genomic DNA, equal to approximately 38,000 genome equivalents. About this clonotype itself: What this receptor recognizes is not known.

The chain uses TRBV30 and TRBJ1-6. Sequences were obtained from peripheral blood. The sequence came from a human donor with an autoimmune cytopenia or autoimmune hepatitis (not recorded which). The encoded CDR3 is CAWSLGVTGSPLHF.